This entry describes one T cell receptor (beta chain). Its antigen is undetermined. To make TCR beta libraries, researchers used iRepertoire HTBI primers and Arm-PCR of CDR3 regions. In TCRdb, the multiplex PCR reads were re-called with MiXCR into one record per CDR3 protein. The sample comprises 400,000 to 450,000 distinct CDR3 sequences, about a quarter of which are singletons, and over 25% rests with the top ten. This sample is drawn from a study of regulatory T cells in long-lasting Graves disease. Across the study: Over 5 years of antithyroid drugs with positive TSH receptor antibodies was taken to mean persistent Graves' disease.

CDR1 SGHAT and CDR2 FQNNGV come from the germline V gene. V lost 5 bases, J lost 2 bases, and 19 bases lay in between. The CDR3 length is 17 residues. Noted time point: persistent/refractory GD, antithyroid drugs over 5 years with positive TRAb. The TCR library used RNA extracted from PBMCs. Patients were enrolled at an endocrinology department in Xi'an, China. Study results and caveats: TRBV28 was favored in persistent disease, as were TRBJ1-2 and TRBJ2-5. Persistent Graves' patients had lower TCR diversity than newly diagnosed ones.

This sequence originates from a female donor with Graves disease. The chain has TRBV11-2 and TRBJ2-4; a weak D match, TRBD2 (6 bases). This material consisted of peripheral blood mononuclear cells (PBMCs), taken when the disease was refractory, from a patient treated with antithyroid drugs. CDR3: CASSDRDWILPKNIQYF. DNA of the CDR3: TGTGCCAGCAGCGACCGGGACTGGATTCTACCCAAAAACATTCAGTACTTC.